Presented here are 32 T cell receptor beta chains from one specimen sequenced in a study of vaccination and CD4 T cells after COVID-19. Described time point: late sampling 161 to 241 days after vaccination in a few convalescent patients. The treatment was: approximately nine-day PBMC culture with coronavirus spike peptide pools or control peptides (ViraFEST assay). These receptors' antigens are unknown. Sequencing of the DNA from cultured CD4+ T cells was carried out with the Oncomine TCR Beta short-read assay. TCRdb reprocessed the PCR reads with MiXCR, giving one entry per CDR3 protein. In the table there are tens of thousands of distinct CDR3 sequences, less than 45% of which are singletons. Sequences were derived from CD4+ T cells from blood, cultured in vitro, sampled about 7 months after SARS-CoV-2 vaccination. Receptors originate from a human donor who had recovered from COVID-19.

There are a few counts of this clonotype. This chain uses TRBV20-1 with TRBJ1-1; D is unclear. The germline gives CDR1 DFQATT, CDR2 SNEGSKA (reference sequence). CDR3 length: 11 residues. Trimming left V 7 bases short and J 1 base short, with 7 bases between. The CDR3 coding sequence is TGCAGTGTTCAGAAGAACACTGAAGCTTTCTTT. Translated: CSVQKNTEAFF.

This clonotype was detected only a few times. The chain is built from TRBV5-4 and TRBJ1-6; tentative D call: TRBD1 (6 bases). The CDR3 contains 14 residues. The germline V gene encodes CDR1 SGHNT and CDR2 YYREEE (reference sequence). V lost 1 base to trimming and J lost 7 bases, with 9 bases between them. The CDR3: CASSLRTVNSPLHF. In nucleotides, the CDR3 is TGTGCCAGCAGCTTGAGGACAGTCAATTCACCCCTCCACTTT. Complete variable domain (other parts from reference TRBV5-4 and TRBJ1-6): ETGVTQSPTHLIKTRGQQVTLRCSSQSGHNTVSWYQQALGQGPQFIFQYYREEENGRGNFPPRFSGLQFPNYSSELNVNALELDDSALYLCASSLRTVNSPLHFGNGTRLTVT.

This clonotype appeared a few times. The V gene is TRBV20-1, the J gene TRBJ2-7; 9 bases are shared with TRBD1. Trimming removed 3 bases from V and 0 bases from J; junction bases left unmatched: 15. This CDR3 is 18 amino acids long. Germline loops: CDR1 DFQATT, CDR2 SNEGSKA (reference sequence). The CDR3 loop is CSASPPTFGTGNSYEQYF. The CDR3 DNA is TGCAGTGCTAGTCCCCCCACTTTTGGGACAGGGAACTCCTACGAGCAGTACTTC.

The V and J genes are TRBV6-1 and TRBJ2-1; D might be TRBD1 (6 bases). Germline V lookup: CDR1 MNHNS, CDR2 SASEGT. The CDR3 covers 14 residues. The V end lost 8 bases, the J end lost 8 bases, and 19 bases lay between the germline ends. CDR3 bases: TGTGCCAGCTCAGTGGACAGCTTATTGGATGAGCAGTTCTTC. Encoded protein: CASSVDSLLDEQFF.

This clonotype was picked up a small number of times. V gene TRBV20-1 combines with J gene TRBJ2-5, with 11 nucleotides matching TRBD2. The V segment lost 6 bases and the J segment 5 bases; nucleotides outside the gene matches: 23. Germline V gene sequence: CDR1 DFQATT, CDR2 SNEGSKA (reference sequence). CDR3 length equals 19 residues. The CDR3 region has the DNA TGCAGTGCCCTGCCCTCAGGCGGTAGCGGGAGGGCCGGTTATGAGACCCAGTACTTC. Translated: CSALPSGGSGRAGYETQYF.

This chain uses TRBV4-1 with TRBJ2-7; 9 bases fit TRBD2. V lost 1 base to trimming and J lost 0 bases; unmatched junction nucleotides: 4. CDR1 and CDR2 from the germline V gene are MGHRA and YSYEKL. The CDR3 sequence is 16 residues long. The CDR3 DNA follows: TGCGCCAGCAGCCAAGGACTAGCGGAGAGCTCCTACGAGCAGTACTTC. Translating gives CASSQGLAESSYEQYF.

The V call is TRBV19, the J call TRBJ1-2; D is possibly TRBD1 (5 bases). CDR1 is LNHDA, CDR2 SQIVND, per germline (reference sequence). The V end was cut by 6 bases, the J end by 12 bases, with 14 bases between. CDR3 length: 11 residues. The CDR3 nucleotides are TGTGCCAGTAGGTACGGGGACGGCCACACCTTC. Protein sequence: CASRYGDGHTF.

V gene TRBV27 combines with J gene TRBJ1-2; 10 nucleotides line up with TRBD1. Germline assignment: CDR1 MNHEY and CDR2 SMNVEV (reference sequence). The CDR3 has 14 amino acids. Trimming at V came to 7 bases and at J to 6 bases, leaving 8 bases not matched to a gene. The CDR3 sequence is CASMARDRGHGYTF. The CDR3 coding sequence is TGTGCCAGCATGGCCCGGGACAGGGGACATGGCTACACCTTC.

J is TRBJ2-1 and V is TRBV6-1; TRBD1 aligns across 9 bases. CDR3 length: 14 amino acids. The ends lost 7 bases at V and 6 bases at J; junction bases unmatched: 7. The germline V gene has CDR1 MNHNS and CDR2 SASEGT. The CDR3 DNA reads TGTGCCAGCACCCCAGGGACAGGGAGCAATGAGCAGTTCTTC. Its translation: CASTPGTGSNEQFF.

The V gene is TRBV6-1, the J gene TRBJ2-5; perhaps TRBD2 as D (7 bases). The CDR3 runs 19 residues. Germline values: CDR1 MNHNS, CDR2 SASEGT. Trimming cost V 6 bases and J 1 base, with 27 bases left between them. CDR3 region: CASRRTAQRLAEVQETQYF. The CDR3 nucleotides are TGTGCCAGCAGGAGGACAGCCCAAAGACTAGCAGAAGTCCAAGAGACCCAGTACTTC.

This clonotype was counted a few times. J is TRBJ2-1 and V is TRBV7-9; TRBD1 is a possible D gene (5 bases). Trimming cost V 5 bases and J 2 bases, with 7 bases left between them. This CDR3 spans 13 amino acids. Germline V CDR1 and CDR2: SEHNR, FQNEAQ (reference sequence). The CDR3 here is CASSPGTYNEQFF. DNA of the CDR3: TGTGCCAGCAGCCCAGGGACCTACAATGAGCAGTTCTTC.

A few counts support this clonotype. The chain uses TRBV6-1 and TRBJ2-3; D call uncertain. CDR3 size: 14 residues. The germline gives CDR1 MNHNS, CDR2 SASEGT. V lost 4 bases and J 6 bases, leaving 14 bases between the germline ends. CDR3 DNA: TGTGCCAGCAGTGGCTACCCTAAGGCGGATACGCAGTATTTT. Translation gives CASSGYPKADTQYF.

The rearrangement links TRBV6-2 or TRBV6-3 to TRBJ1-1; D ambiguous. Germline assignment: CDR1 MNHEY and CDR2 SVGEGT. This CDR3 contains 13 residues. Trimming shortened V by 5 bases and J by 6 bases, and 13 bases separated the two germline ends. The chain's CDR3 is CASSRGRPAEAFF. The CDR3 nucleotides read TGTGCCAGCAGTCGCGGGCGGCCGGCTGAAGCTTTCTTT.

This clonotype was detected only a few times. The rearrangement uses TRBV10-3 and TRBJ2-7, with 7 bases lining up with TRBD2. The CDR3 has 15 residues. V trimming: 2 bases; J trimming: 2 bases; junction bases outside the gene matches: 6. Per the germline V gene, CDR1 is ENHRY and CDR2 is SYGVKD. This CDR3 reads CAISEGGGRTYEQYF. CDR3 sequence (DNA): TGTGCCATCAGTGAGGGGGGAGGGCGAACCTACGAGCAGTACTTC.

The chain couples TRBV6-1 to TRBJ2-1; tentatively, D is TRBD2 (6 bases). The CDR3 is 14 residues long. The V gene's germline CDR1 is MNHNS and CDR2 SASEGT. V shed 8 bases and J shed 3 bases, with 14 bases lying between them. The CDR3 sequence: CASRETNIYNEQFF. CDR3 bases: TGTGCCAGCCGGGAGACCAACATCTACAATGAGCAGTTCTTC.

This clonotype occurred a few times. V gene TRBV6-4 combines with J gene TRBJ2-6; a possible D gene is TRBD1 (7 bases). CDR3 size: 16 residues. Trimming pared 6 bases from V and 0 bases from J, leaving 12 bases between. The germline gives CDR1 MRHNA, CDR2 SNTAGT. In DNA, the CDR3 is TGTGCCAGCAGCAGGGGGGCCGGCTCTGGGGCCAACGTCCTGACTTTC. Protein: CASSRGAGSGANVLTF.

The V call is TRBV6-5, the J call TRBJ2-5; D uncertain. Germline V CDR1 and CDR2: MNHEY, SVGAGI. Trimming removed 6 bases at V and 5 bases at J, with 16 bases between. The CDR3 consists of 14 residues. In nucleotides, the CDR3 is TGTGCCAGCAGCTCCTCGGACCTTGACGAGACCCAGTACTTC. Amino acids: CASSSSDLDETQYF.

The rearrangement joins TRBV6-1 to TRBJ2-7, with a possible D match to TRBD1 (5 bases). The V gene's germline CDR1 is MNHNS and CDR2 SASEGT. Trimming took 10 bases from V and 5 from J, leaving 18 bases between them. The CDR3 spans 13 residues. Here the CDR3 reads CAISRVGVDEQYF. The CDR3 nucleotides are TGTGCCATTTCACGGGTAGGGGTGGACGAGCAGTACTTC.

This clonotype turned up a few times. The chain's CDR3 is CSAQRQGLEAFF. The CDR3 bases are TGCAGTGCTCAAAGACAGGGTCTCGAAGCTTTCTTT. The chain couples TRBV20-1 to TRBJ1-1, with 7 bases that match TRBD1. Germline V gene data show CDR1 as DFQATT and CDR2 as SNEGSKA (reference sequence). The ends lost 5 bases at V and 8 bases at J; junction bases unmatched: 8. This CDR3 has 12 residues.

CDR3 residues: CASSLDVGVGLYEQYF. CDR3 DNA: TGTGCCAGCAGCTTAGATGTCGGTGTTGGCCTCTACGAGCAGTACTTC. The chain employs TRBV7-9 and TRBJ2-7; D is ambiguous. The germline V and J ends were trimmed by 1 base and 3 bases, with 16 bases remaining between them. Germline V lookup: CDR1 SEHNR, CDR2 FQNEAQ (reference sequence). The CDR3 covers 16 residues.

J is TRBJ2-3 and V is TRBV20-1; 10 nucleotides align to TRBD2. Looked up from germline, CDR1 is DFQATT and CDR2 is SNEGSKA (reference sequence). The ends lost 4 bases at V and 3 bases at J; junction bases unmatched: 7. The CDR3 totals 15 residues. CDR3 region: CSATRSGRSTDTQYF. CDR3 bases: TGCAGTGCTACCCGTAGCGGGAGGTCTACAGATACGCAGTATTTT.

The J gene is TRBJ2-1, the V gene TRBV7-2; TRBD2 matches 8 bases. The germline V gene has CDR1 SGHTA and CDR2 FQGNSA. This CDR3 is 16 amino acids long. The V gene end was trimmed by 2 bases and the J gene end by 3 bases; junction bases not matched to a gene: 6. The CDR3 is CASSLRLAGYYNEQFF. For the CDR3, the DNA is TGTGCCAGCAGCTTAAGGCTAGCGGGCTACTACAATGAGCAGTTCTTC.

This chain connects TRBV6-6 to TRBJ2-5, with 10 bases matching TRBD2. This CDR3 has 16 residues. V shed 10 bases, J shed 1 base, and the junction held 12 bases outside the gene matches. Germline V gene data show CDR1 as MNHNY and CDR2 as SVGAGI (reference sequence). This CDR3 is CATRAGGGWAQETQYF. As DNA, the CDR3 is TGTGCCACCAGAGCGGGAGGGGGTTGGGCCCAAGAGACCCAGTACTTC.

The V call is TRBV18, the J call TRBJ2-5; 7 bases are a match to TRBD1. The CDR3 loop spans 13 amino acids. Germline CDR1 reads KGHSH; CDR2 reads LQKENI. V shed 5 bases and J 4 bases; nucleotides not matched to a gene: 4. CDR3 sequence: CASSAGGTETQYF. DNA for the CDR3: TGTGCCAGCTCAGCAGGGGGAACAGAGACCCAGTACTTC.

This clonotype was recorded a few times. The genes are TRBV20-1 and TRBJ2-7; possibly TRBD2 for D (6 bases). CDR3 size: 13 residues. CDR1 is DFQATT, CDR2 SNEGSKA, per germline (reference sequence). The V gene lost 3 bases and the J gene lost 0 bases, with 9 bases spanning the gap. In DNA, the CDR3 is TGCAGTGCTAGGCGGGACTTCTCCTACGAGCAGTACTTC. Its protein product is CSARRDFSYEQYF.

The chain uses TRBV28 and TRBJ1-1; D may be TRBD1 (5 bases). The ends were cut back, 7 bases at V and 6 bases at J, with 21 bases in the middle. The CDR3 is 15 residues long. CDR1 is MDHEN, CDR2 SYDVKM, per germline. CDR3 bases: TGTGCCAGCATGCTTATGGGACTCGCGGGCGCTGAAGCTTTCTTT. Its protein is CASMLMGLAGAEAFF.

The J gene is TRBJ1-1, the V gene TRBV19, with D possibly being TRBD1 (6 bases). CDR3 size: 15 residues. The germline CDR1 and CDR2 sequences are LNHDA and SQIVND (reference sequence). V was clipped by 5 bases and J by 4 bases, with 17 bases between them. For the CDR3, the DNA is TGTGCCAGTAGTCCCAACAGGGCCAGGGGCACTGAAGCTTTCTTT. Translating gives CASSPNRARGTEAFF.

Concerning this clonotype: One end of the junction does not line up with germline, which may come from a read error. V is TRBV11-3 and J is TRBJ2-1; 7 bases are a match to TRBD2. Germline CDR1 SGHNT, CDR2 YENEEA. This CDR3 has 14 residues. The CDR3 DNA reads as TGTGCCAGCAGCGGCGGGAGCTCCTACGATGAGCAGTTCTTC. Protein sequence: CASSGGSSYDEQFF.

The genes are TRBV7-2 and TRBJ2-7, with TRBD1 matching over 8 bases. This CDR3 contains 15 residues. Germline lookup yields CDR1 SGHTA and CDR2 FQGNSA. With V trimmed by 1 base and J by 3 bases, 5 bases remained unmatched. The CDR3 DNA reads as TGTGCCAGCAGCTTAGGTGCAGGGGGCGGCTACGAGCAGTACTTC. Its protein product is CASSLGAGGGYEQYF.

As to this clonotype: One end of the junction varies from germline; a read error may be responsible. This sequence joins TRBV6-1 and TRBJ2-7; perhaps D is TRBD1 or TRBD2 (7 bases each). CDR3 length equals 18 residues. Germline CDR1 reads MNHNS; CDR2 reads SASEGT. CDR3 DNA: TGTGCTAGCAGTCGGAGGGGGCGGGAGAATAAGAGCTCCTACGAGCAGTACTTC. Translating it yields CASSRRGRENKSSYEQYF.

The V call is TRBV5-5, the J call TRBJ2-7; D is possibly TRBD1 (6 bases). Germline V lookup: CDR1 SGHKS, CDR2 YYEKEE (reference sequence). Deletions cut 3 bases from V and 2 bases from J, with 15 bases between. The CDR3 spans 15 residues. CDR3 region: CASSSTSQGPYEQYF. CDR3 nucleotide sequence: TGTGCCAGCAGCTCCACCTCCCAGGGGCCCTACGAGCAGTACTTC. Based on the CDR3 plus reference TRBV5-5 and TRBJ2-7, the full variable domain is DAGVTQSPTHLIKTRGQQVTLRCSPISGHKSVSWYQQVLGQGPQFIFQYYEKEERGRGNFPDRFSARQFPNYSSELNVNALLLGDSALYLCASSSTSQGPYEQYFGPGTRLTVT.

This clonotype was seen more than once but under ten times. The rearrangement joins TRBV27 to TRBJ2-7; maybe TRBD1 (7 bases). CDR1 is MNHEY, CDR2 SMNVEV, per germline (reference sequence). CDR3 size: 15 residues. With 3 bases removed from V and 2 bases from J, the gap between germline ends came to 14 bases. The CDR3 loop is CASSFRGDQTYEQYF. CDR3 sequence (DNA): TGTGCCAGCAGTTTCAGGGGGGACCAGACCTACGAGCAGTACTTC.